The clone carrying this T cell receptor beta chain was recorded at least ten times. TCRdb processed the RACE reads anew with MiXCR; each CDR3 protein has one entry. Seen here are some 250,000 distinct CDR3 sequences, around 7.3% observed once, and the top ten hold less than 1.5%. The sample is drawn from a study of human T cells and chemical hapten exposure. For the study at large: Readings were taken at 6 days from patch tests that had applied 0.01% DPC to the upper back.

With 7 bases removed from V and 1 base from J, the gap between germline ends came to 12 bases. CDR3 length: 14 amino acids. From germline, CDR1 is KGHDR and CDR2 SFDVKD. Time point given: pre-sensitization, week 0. The treatment here: therapeutic diphenylcyclopropenone sensitization with weekly scalp DPC. The V and J genes are TRBV24-1 and TRBJ1-1; D perhaps matches TRBD1 (6 bases). This receptor was taken from a man aged 18-30 years with alopecia areata. Some clones in this sample may be carry-over from other donors' samples. This material consisted of whole blood, taken in connection with sensitization to the hapten diphenylcyclopropenone (DPC). The CDR3 reads CATRPGTQNTEAFF. The CDR3 DNA sequence: TGTGCCACCAGGCCCGGGACACAGAACACTGAAGCTTTCTTT.